Listed here are 18 T cell receptor beta chains from one sample, sequenced in a study of blood T cell repertoires in COVID-19. The protocol was immunoSEQ multiplex PCR, while the TCRdb copy is restricted to in-frame clones and leaves out a portion. The sample contains about 140,000 clones, 65% to 80% of which appear only once. Sequenced: peripheral blood. The receptors derive from a man older than 75 with acute or convalescent COVID-19.

This rearrangement joins TRBV2 to TRBJ2-5; no firm D call. This CDR3 contains 13 residues. Germline V gives CDR1 SNHLY, CDR2 FYNNEI. Trimming removed 6 bases from V and 1 base from J, with 9 bases in between. CDR3 coding DNA: TGTGCCAGCAGGCGGTCCTCCCAAGAGACCCAGTACTTC. It yields the protein CASRRSSQETQYF.

This sequence joins TRBV7-2 and TRBJ2-3; tentative D call: TRBD2 (6 bases). Per the germline V gene, CDR1 is SGHTA and CDR2 is FQGNSA. The CDR3 spans 15 residues. Trimming shortened V by 5 bases and J by 5 bases, and 17 bases separated the two germline ends. The CDR3 region is CASSPGTGVGDTQYF. The CDR3 DNA is TGTGCCAGCAGCCCGGGAACGGGGGTTGGAGATACGCAGTATTTT.

The chain carries TRBV18 and TRBJ2-7, with D unclear. The CDR3 loop spans 16 amino acids. Per the germline V gene, CDR1 is KGHSH and CDR2 is LQKENI. With 3 bases removed from V and 2 bases from J, the gap between germline ends came to 17 bases. This CDR3 is CASSPPMRRKTYEQYF. Written as DNA, the CDR3 is TGTGCCAGCTCACCCCCGATGAGGCGTAAAACCTACGAGCAGTACTTC. Supplemented by reference TRBV18 and TRBJ2-7, the full variable domain reads NAGVMQNPRHLVRRRGQEARLRCSPMKGHSHVYWYRQLPEEGLKFMVYLQKENIIDESGMPKERFSAEFPKEGPSILRIQQVVRGDSAAYFCASSPPMRRKTYEQYFGPGTRLTVT.

The V gene is TRBV4-1, the J gene TRBJ2-7, with 9 bases identical to TRBD1. CDR1 is MGHRA, CDR2 YSYEKL, per germline. CDR3 length: 18 residues. V lost 1 base, J lost 3 bases, and 13 bases stayed unmatched. CDR3 region: CASSQGPNTGGIDYEQYF. The CDR3 coding sequence is TGCGCCAGCAGCCAAGGGCCCAATACAGGGGGCATAGACTACGAGCAGTACTTC.

V usage is TRBV4-1 and J usage is TRBJ2-7; 12 bases map to TRBD1. Germline-derived CDR1 and CDR2 are MGHRA and YSYEKL. This CDR3 contains 16 residues. J was trimmed by 7 bases and V by 2 bases; bases with no gene match: 9. The CDR3 region has the DNA TGCGCCAGCAGCCAAACTCCGGGACAGGGGGCCGGGGAGCAGTACTTC. Translated: CASSQTPGQGAGEQYF.

This clone turned up a few times. This rearrangement joins TRBV29-1 to TRBJ1-2; no definite D call. The CDR3 loop spans 11 amino acids. Germline CDR1 and CDR2: SQVTM and ANQGSEA. V lost 2 bases and J lost 3, with 4 bases in between. CDR3 residues: CSVETDYGYTF. DNA of the CDR3: TGCAGCGTTGAAACAGACTATGGCTACACCTTC.

In its sample, this clone was seen once. The genes are TRBV5-1 and TRBJ2-3; 12 bases agree with TRBD2. The CDR3 loop spans 15 amino acids. CDR1 is SGHRS, CDR2 YFSETQ, per germline. V lost 4 bases, J lost 6 bases, and 6 bases stayed unmatched. In DNA form, the CDR3 reads TGCGCCAGCAGCCCTAGCGGGGGGGCCGCGGATACGCAGTATTTT. Translated: CASSPSGGAADTQYF.

The genes are TRBV11-2 and TRBJ2-3, with D tentatively TRBD1 (7 bases). Germline CDR1 is SGHAT and CDR2 is FQNNGV. Deletions cut 5 bases from V and 6 bases from J, with 21 bases between. CDR3 length: 16 residues. CDR3: CASSAGTVTRGDTQYF. The CDR3 DNA reads as TGTGCCAGCAGCGCCGGGACAGTCACCCGGGGGGATACGCAGTATTTT.

This clone was seen more than once but under ten times. The chain has TRBV11-3 and TRBJ1-4, with 9 bases lining up with TRBD1. This CDR3 has 17 residues. Germline assignment: CDR1 SGHNT and CDR2 YENEEA. After removal of 1 base from V and 8 bases from J, the junction contained 11 bases not matched to a gene. CDR3 DNA: TGTGCCAGCAGCTTAGCGGGGGGGACAGGGAGGAAGGAAAAACTGTTTTTT. This gives the protein CASSLAGGTGRKEKLFF.

This clone was counted only a few times. The rearrangement links TRBV28 to TRBJ2-6; 7 bases agree with TRBD2. CDR1 is MDHEN, CDR2 SYDVKM, per germline. The CDR3 has 15 amino acids. V lost 6 bases, J lost 1 base, and 3 bases stayed unmatched. The CDR3 bases are TGTGCCAGCAGCCGCGGGGGTTCTGGGGCCAACGTCCTGACTTTC. Translated: CASSRGGSGANVLTF.

V usage is TRBV7-2 and J usage is TRBJ1-6, with TRBD1 matching over 7 bases. The CDR3 loop spans 14 amino acids. Looked up from germline, CDR1 is SGHTA and CDR2 is FQGNSA. Germline trimming cut 2 bases from V and 10 bases from J; bases unmatched to any gene: 5. This chain's CDR3 is CASSLRDSRSPLHF. The CDR3 DNA is TGTGCCAGCAGCTTACGGGACAGCCGATCACCCCTCCACTTT.

The chain uses TRBV14 and TRBJ1-2; D unresolved. CDR1 and CDR2 (germline): SGHDN, FVKESK. The CDR3 totals 14 residues. V was pared by 3 bases and J by 7 bases, with 15 bases between. The CDR3 DNA reads TGTGCCAGCAGCCACCGGAGCACACCATCTGGCTACACCTTC. Residues: CASSHRSTPSGYTF.

The chain couples TRBV4-3 to TRBJ2-3, with 8 bases identical to TRBD2. Looked up from germline, CDR1 is LGHNA and CDR2 is YSLEER. This CDR3 is 17 amino acids long. With 4 bases clipped from V and 4 bases from J, the junction kept 13 bases outside the gene matches. The CDR3 DNA is TGCGCCAGCAGCCTCGTGGCGGGGGGTGACTCCCCAGATACGCAGTATTTT. Its translation is CASSLVAGGDSPDTQYF.

For the CDR3, the DNA is TGTGCCAGCAGCCCCTCGACAGGGGAGGACTATGGCTACACCTTC. As protein: CASSPSTGEDYGYTF. The chain employs TRBV7-2 and TRBJ1-2, with 8 bases that match TRBD1. CDR3 length: 15 residues. With 5 bases clipped from V and 3 bases from J, the junction kept 8 bases outside the gene matches. Looked up from germline, CDR1 is SGHTA and CDR2 is FQGNSA.

This sequence joins TRBV18 and TRBJ1-4; D remains unclear. Germline CDR1 KGHSH, CDR2 LQKENI. V dropped 6 bases and J dropped 7 bases, with 18 bases sitting between them. This CDR3 is 15 amino acids long. DNA of the CDR3: TGTGCCAGCTCGAAGACGGAGGCTCTTGGTGAAAAACTGTTTTTT. Amino acid sequence: CASSKTEALGEKLFF.

This clone was seen only a few times. The chain joins TRBV28 to TRBJ1-6; 8 bases fit TRBD1. Trimming at V came to 7 bases and at J to 11 bases, leaving 13 bases not matched to a gene. This CDR3 comprises 15 residues. CDR1 is MDHEN, CDR2 SYDVKM, per germline. The CDR3 sequence: CASTSDRALTPPLHF. CDR3 nucleotide sequence: TGTGCCAGCACCTCGGACAGGGCCCTTACTCCACCCCTCCACTTT.

This clone was seen only a few times. The chain recombines TRBV27 with TRBJ1-6, with D perhaps TRBD1 (6 bases). V was clipped by 5 bases and J by 15 bases, with 14 bases between them. Germline V lookup: CDR1 MNHEY, CDR2 SMNVEV (reference sequence). The CDR3 covers 12 residues. The CDR3 nucleotides read TGTGCCAGCAGTGTAAGGGGGGAGGGCCTCCACTTT. This codes for CASSVRGEGLHF.

The rearrangement links TRBV10-3 to TRBJ2-1; 10 nucleotides align to TRBD2. Trimming at V came to 4 bases and at J to 4 bases, leaving 4 bases not matched to a gene. Germline V lookup: CDR1 ENHRY, CDR2 SYGVKD. The CDR3 has 15 amino acids. The CDR3 DNA reads TGTGCCATCAGTGGAGAGCGGGGGGGTTACAATGAGCAGTTCTTC. Translating gives CAISGERGGYNEQFF.